The T cell receptor (beta chain) described here comes from a study of T cell responses to AZD1222 COVID-19 vaccine. Study at large: Doses given second, at about 4 or about 12 weeks, were pooled. Study-wide findings and caveats: There were mostly white British donors and more females than males, and clonal diversity was possibly underestimated.

Repertoires were generated with immunoSEQ multiplex PCR, while TCRdb's copy carries only in-frame clones and drops some. The sample has 100,000 to 150,000 clones, about 90% seen once. For this clone: Its antigen is as yet unknown.

This clonotype originated in an adult in good health. The specimen comprised peripheral blood, sampled on day 0 of AZD1222 vaccination.

CDR3 bases: TGTGCCTGGAGTGTACAAGGAATCTCAGCTAACTATGGCTACACCTTC. This translates into CAWSVQGISANYGYTF. The rearrangement uses TRBV30 and TRBJ1-2; D remains unclear. V lost 0 bases and J 0 bases, leaving 14 bases between the germline ends. The CDR3 runs to 16 residues. Germline assignment: CDR1 GTSNPN and CDR2 SVGIG (reference sequence).